This entry concerns a single T cell receptor beta chain. Its target is not known. The data were obtained in a study of cytomegalovirus exposure and HLA in healthy donors. Study results and limitations: In vitro experiments confirmed that three CMV-associated chains were specific for CMV antigens. The study found most TCR sequences rare, yet found some public TCRs in many donors. Fewer N-insertions than the approximately 700-donor mean were reportedly shown by an Asian-associated ancestry cluster in a later analysis. Differences between HLA loci emerged in a later analysis of TCR association rates, with DRB1 most and HLA-C fewest.

From germline, CDR1 is SGHRS and CDR2 YFSETQ. The CDR3 contains 15 residues. V was pared by 4 bases and J by 9 bases, with 9 bases of the junction left unmatched. Amplification used 60 Vbeta primers and 13 Jbeta primers. Method: immunoSEQ multiplex PCR; TCRdb's copy keeps in-frame clones and lacks some. The table has more than 150,000 clones, around 81% seen once. The chain joins TRBV5-1 to TRBJ2-1, with 11 bases lining up with TRBD2. The receptor was derived from a young woman in good health and CMV-seronegative. The sequenced sample was PBMCs. Written as DNA, the CDR3 is TGCGCCAGCAGCCCAACTAGCGGGAGTGTAAGTGAGCAGTTCTTC. Encoded protein: CASSPTSGSVSEQFF.